The 27 T cell receptor beta chains below come from one sample, sequenced in a study of spatial heterogeneity in lung cancer. From the 5' RACE reads, TCRdb called clonotypes with MiXCR, one entry per CDR3 protein. The sample lists under 150,000 distinct CDR3 sequences; 10% to 11% were seen once. Time point given: blood at routine non-recurrence follow-up after resection. The starting material was PBMCs, obtained at follow-up. These receptors were obtained from a female donor with early-stage non-small cell lung cancer.

The rearrangement links TRBV18 to TRBJ2-7, with D unclear. Germline CDR1 reads KGHSH; CDR2 reads LQKENI. Trimming shortened V by 0 bases and J by 7 bases, and 4 bases separated the two germline ends. The length of the CDR3 is 11 residues. CDR3 sequence: CASSPPWEQYV. The CDR3 bases are TGTGCCAGCTCACCACCGTGGGAGCAGTACGTC.

This clonotype was counted between two and nine times. The V call is TRBV12-3 or TRBV12-4, the J call TRBJ1-1; perhaps TRBD1 as D (5 bases). Between the trimmed V and J ends, which lost 3 bases and 4 bases, there was a span of 9 bases. This CDR3 comprises 13 residues. The CDR3 sequence: CASSFQGSTEAFF. CDR3 DNA: TGTGCCAGCAGTTTTCAGGGTAGCACTGAAGCTTTCTTT.

The chain employs TRBV7-9 and TRBJ2-1, with TRBD2 identical over 9 bases. V shed 1 base, J shed 2 bases, and the junction held 0 bases outside the gene matches. The CDR3 loop spans 15 amino acids. CDR1 is SEHNR and CDR2 is FQNEAQ in the germline V gene (reference sequence). The DNA of the CDR3 is TGTGCCAGCAGCTTAGTAGCGGGAGCCTACAATGAGCAGTTCTTC. Its protein is CASSLVAGAYNEQFF.

V usage is TRBV24-1 and J usage is TRBJ2-1; 11 nucleotides align to TRBD2. J was trimmed by 0 bases and V by 3 bases; bases with no gene match: 9. Per the germline V gene, CDR1 is KGHDR and CDR2 is SFDVKD. CDR3 length: 19 residues. The CDR3 DNA sequence: TGTGCCACCAGTGATCCCGGGACTAGCGGTCCTAGCTCCTACAATGAGCAGTTCTTC. Translating it yields CATSDPGTSGPSSYNEQFF.

This clonotype was counted at least ten times. The V and J genes are TRBV20-1 and TRBJ2-5; no reliable D call. The CDR3 covers 11 residues. Germline loops: CDR1 DFQATT, CDR2 SNEGSKA (reference sequence). Trimming left V 6 bases short and J 5 bases short, with 10 bases between. The CDR3 bases are TGCAGTGCGAGACGACTGGAGACCCAGTACTTC. The encoded protein is CSARRLETQYF.

This clonotype was seen only a few times. CDR3 loop: CSARDAFLSGGNTGELFF. Written as DNA, the CDR3 is TGCAGTGCTAGAGATGCTTTTCTGAGCGGCGGGAACACCGGGGAGCTGTTTTTT. This sequence joins TRBV20-1 and TRBJ2-2, with D perhaps TRBD2 (5 bases). V was shortened by 0 bases and J by 1 base, with 18 bases between the two germline ends. Germline V gene sequence: CDR1 DFQATT, CDR2 SNEGSKA (reference sequence). The CDR3 loop spans 18 amino acids.

The gene calls are TRBV5-6 and TRBJ2-5; tentative D call: TRBD1 (5 bases). Trimming took off 2 bases at V and 4 bases at J, with 12 bases between the two ends. The germline CDR1 and CDR2 sequences are SGHDT and YYEEEE. This CDR3 comprises 14 residues. The CDR3 loop reads CASSFKGPTETQYF. As DNA, the CDR3 is TGTGCCAGCAGCTTCAAGGGGCCGACAGAGACCCAGTACTTC. Full variable domain (missing parts from reference TRBV5-6 and TRBJ2-5): DAGVTQSPTHLIKTRGQQVTLRCSPKSGHDTVSWYQQALGQGPQFIFQYYEEEERQRGNFPDRFSGHQFPNYSSELNVNALLLGDSALYLCASSFKGPTETQYFGPGTRLLVL.

The sample holds a few counts of this clonotype. DNA for the CDR3: TGCAGCGTTGATCCCGGACAGGGTCTTGAAGCTTTCTTT. This encodes CSVDPGQGLEAFF. The chain has TRBV29-1 and TRBJ1-1; 8 bases line up with TRBD1. CDR3 length: 13 residues. The V gene end was trimmed by 3 bases and the J gene end by 7 bases; junction bases not matched to a gene: 7. Germline CDR1 and CDR2: SQVTM and ANQGSEA. Filled out from reference TRBV29-1 and TRBJ1-1, the complete variable domain reads SAVISQKPSRDICQRGTSLTIQCQVDSQVTMMFWYRQQPGQSLTLIATANQGSEATYESGFVIDKFPISRPNLTFSTLTVSNMSPEDSSIYLCSVDPGQGLEAFFGQGTRLTVV.

This clonotype was seen only a few times. The chain employs TRBV9 and TRBJ2-5; 10 positions agree with TRBD2. The CDR3 length is 16 residues. The V gene's germline CDR1 is SGDLS and CDR2 YYNGEE. Trimming cost V 0 bases and J 4 bases; bases outside gene matches: 6. The CDR3 loop is CASSVGASGSSETQYF. In nucleotides, the CDR3 is TGTGCCAGCAGCGTAGGAGCTAGCGGGAGTTCAGAGACCCAGTACTTC.

The table lists this clonotype with many counts. The chain links TRBV28 to TRBJ1-2; 9 nucleotides align to TRBD1. CDR3 length equals 11 residues. V trimming: 11 bases; J trimming: 5 bases; junction bases outside the gene matches: 3. Germline loops: CDR1 MDHEN, CDR2 SYDVKM. The CDR3 is CAVGQGYGYTF. The CDR3 DNA reads as TGTGCCGTAGGACAGGGGTATGGCTACACCTTC.

The CDR3 coding sequence is TGTGCCAGCAGTAGCTTATCACAAGAGACCCAGTACTTC. Residues: CASSSLSQETQYF. The chain uses TRBV6-5 and TRBJ2-5; D gene ambiguous. CDR1 MNHEY and CDR2 SVGAGI come from the germline V gene. Trimming took off 5 bases at V and 2 bases at J, with 9 bases between the two ends. This CDR3 is 13 amino acids long.

Concerning this clonotype itself: Given a much more abundant clone one base away, this may be a read error. The chain links TRBV28 to TRBJ1-4; D is undetermined. Per the germline V gene, CDR1 is MDHEN and CDR2 is SYDVKM. This CDR3 is 17 amino acids long. CDR3 sequence (DNA): TGTTCCAGCAGTAACGCCGGGAGGAGTGCAACTAATGAAAAACTGTTTTTT. Protein product: CSSSNAGRSATNEKLFF.

The chain employs TRBV5-1 and TRBJ1-5; 11 positions match TRBD1. J gave up 2 bases and V 6 bases, and 7 bases lay outside the gene matches. Per germline, CDR1 SGHRS and CDR2 YFSETQ. The CDR3 is 16 residues long. DNA for the CDR3: TGCGCCAGCATCACGGGGACAGGGGGTGGCAATCAGCCCCAGCATTTT. It is translated as CASITGTGGGNQPQHF.

Ten or more counts support this clonotype. The DNA is omitted, as the CDR3 cannot be located on it reliably, and the CDR3 follows TCRdb's listing. This chain joins TRBV7-9 and TRBJ2-2; the DNA was not compared with TRBD2, the D call given in the table. Per germline, CDR1 SEHNR and CDR2 FQNEAQ (reference sequence). The CDR3 has 15 amino acids, counting both end residues. The CDR3 loop reads CASILGGSNTGELFF.

The chain is built from TRBV7-6 and TRBJ2-1, with unresolved D. Germline V gives CDR1 SGHVS, CDR2 FNYEAQ. Deletions cut 1 base from V and 9 bases from J, with 10 bases between. CDR3 length equals 13 residues. Here the CDR3 reads CASSLGRNREQFF. The CDR3 DNA sequence: TGTGCCAGCAGCTTAGGGCGAAATCGTGAGCAGTTCTTC.

This clonotype showed up many times. The genes are TRBV12-3 or TRBV12-4 and TRBJ2-5; possibly TRBD1 for D (6 bases). The CDR3 contains 14 residues. V lost 3 bases and J 4 bases, leaving 12 bases between the germline ends. CDR3: CASSFGGSRETQYF. The CDR3 DNA is TGTGCCAGCAGTTTTGGGGGCTCAAGAGAGACCCAGTACTTC.

The chain employs TRBV12-3 or TRBV12-4 and TRBJ1-5, with D unresolved. The CDR3 is 19 amino acids. Trimming shortened V by 2 bases and J by 7 bases, and 27 bases separated the two germline ends. CDR3 DNA sequence: TGTGCCAGCAGTTTACGGGTAGATTTTTTGGGTACGCGAAAACAGCCCCAGCATTTT. Translation gives CASSLRVDFLGTRKQPQHF.

The chain uses TRBV27 and TRBJ1-3; TRBD1 matches at 8 bases. This CDR3 has 15 residues. Germline V gives CDR1 MNHEY, CDR2 SMNVEV (reference sequence). V was clipped by 6 bases and J by 5 bases; unmatched bases: 9. The CDR3 sequence is CASSTGTGLRNTIYF. The DNA of the CDR3 is TGTGCCAGCAGCACCGGGACAGGTTTAAGAAACACCATATATTTT.

The table lists this clonotype with a few counts. V usage is TRBV12-3 or TRBV12-4 and J usage is TRBJ2-5; a weak D match, TRBD1 (6 bases). Trimming left V 3 bases short and J 0 bases short, with 14 bases between. The CDR3 is 16 amino acids. The CDR3 sequence is CASSLWQGKYQETQYF. The CDR3 DNA sequence: TGTGCCAGCAGTTTGTGGCAGGGGAAGTACCAAGAGACCCAGTACTTC.

The chain combines TRBV24-1 with TRBJ2-1; the match to TRBD2 covers 10 bases. The trim removed 8 bases at V and 7 bases at J, leaving 7 bases unmatched. This CDR3 spans 14 amino acids. CDR1 is KGHDR, CDR2 SFDVKD, per germline. In DNA form, the CDR3 reads TGTGCCACCACTGGGACTAGCGCGATTAATGAGCAGTTCTTC. Encoded protein: CATTGTSAINEQFF.

This clonotype was seen a handful of times. The J gene is TRBJ1-2, the V gene TRBV18; tentative D call: TRBD1 (5 bases). CDR1 is KGHSH, CDR2 LQKENI, per germline. The CDR3 extends over 17 amino acids. Trimming stripped 4 bases from V and 0 bases from J, with 18 bases between. The CDR3 here is CASSQQYRTLTNYGYTF. In DNA, the CDR3 is TGTGCCAGCTCACAACAATACAGGACCTTAACTAACTATGGCTACACCTTC.

This clonotype has more than one count but fewer than ten. The rearrangement joins TRBV7-2 to TRBJ2-3, with 11 bases lining up with TRBD2. The CDR3 consists of 16 residues. Trimming cost V 4 bases and J 1 base; bases outside gene matches: 4. Germline values: CDR1 SGHTA, CDR2 FQGNSA. This CDR3 is CASSYGTSGRTDTQYF. For the CDR3, the DNA is TGTGCCAGCAGCTATGGGACTAGCGGACGCACAGATACGCAGTATTTT.

CDR3 amino acids: CSARTGATNEKLFF. CDR3 DNA: TGCAGTGCTCGTACGGGGGCAACTAATGAAAAACTGTTTTTT. The gene calls are TRBV20-1 and TRBJ1-4, with D perhaps matching TRBD1 (5 bases). V was cut by 5 bases and J by 0 bases, with 10 bases left in between. CDR3 length equals 14 residues. Germline lookup yields CDR1 DFQATT and CDR2 SNEGSKA (reference sequence).

This clonotype was detected a few times. CDR3 bases: TGCGCCAGCAGCTTGAATTCGCGCCAAGAGACCCAGTACTTC. Its translation: CASSLNSRQETQYF. The J gene is TRBJ2-5, the V gene TRBV5-1; no reliable D call. The V gene's germline CDR1 is SGHRS and CDR2 YFSETQ. The CDR3 length is 14 residues. Trimming left V 1 base short and J 1 base short, with 8 bases between. Together with reference TRBV5-1 and TRBJ2-5, the CDR3 gives the full variable domain: KAGVTQTPRYLIKTRGQQVTLSCSPISGHRSVSWYQQTPGQGLQFLFEYFSETQRNKGNFPGRFSGRQFSNSRSEMNVSTLELGDSALYLCASSLNSRQETQYFGPGTRLLVL.

This sequence joins TRBV2 and TRBJ2-1, with TRBD1 matching over 9 bases. Germline V gene lookup returns CDR1 SNHLY and CDR2 FYNNEI. The CDR3 is 16 residues long. With V trimmed by 0 bases and J by 8 bases, 8 bases remained unmatched. The CDR3 protein is CASSEAQGTGSHEQFF. The CDR3, as DNA: TGTGCCAGCAGTGAAGCGCAGGGGACAGGGTCCCATGAGCAGTTCTTC.

The V and J genes are TRBV28 and TRBJ2-7; D uncertain. Trimming stripped 5 bases from V and 6 bases from J, with 14 bases between. There are 13 residues in the CDR3. Germline lookup yields CDR1 MDHEN and CDR2 SYDVKM. CDR3 in amino acids: CASSKRLGFEQYF. Here the CDR3 DNA reads TGTGCCAGCAGTAAACGACTGGGTTTCGAGCAGTACTTC.

The J gene is TRBJ2-3, the V gene TRBV7-2, with a tentative D call TRBD2 (6 bases). CDR1 and CDR2 from the germline V gene are SGHTA and FQGNSA. The CDR3 contains 13 residues. Trimming took off 5 bases at V and 6 bases at J, with 12 bases between the two ends. The CDR3 coding sequence is TGTGCCAGCAGCCGTCAGGAGGGGGATACGCAGTATTTT. Translating it yields CASSRQEGDTQYF.